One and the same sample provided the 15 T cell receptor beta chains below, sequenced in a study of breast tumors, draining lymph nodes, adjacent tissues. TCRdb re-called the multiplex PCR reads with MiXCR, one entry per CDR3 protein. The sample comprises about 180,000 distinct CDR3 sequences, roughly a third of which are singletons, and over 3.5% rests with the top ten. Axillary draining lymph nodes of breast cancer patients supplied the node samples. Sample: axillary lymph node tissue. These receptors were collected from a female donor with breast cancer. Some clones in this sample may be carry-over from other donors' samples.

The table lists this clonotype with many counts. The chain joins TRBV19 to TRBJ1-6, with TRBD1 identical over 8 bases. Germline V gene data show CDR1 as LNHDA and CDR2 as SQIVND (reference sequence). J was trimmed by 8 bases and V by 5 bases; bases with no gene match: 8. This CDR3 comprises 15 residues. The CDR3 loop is CASSPGQGGYSPLHF. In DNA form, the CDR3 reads TGTGCCAGTAGTCCCGGACAGGGCGGTTATTCACCCCTCCACTTT.

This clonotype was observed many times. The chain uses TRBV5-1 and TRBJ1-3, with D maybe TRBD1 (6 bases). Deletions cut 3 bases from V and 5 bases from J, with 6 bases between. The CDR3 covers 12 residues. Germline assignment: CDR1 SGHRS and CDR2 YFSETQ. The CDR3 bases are TGCGCCAGCAGCTGGGACAGAAACACCATATATTTT. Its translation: CASSWDRNTIYF.

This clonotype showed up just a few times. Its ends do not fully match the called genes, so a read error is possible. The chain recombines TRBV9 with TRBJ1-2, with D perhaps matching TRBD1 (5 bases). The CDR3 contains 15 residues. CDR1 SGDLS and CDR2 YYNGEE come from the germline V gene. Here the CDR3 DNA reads TGTGCCAGCAGCGTAGACTCGGGGGGGGGAGATGGCTCCACCTTC. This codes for CASSVDSGGGDGSTF.

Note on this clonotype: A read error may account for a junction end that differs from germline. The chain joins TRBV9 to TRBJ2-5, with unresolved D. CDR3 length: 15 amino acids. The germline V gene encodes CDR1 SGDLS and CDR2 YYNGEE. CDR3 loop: CASSVEPSYQETQCF. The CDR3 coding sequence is TGTGCCAGCAGCGTAGAGCCCTCGTACCAAGAGACCCAGTGCTTC.

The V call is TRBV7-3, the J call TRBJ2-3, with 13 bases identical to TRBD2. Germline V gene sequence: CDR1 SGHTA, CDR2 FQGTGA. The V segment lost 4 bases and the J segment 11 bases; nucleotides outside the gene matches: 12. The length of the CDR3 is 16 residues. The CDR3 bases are TGTGCCAGCAGCTGGGGGACTAGCGGGGCTTACAATGAGCAGTATTTT. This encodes CASSWGTSGAYNEQYF.

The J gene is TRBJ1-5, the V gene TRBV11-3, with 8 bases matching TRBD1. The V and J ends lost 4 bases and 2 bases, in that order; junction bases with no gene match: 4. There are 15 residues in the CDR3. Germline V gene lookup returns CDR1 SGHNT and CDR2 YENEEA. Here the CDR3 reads CASSSGTGRNQPQHF. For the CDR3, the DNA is TGTGCCAGCAGCTCCGGGACAGGACGCAATCAGCCCCAGCATTTT.

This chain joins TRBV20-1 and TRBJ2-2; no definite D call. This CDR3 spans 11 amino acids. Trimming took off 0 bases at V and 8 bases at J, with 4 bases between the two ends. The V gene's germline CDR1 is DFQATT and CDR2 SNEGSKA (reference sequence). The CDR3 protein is CSAREGGELFF. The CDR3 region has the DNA TGCAGTGCTAGAGAGGGGGGGGAGCTGTTTTTT.

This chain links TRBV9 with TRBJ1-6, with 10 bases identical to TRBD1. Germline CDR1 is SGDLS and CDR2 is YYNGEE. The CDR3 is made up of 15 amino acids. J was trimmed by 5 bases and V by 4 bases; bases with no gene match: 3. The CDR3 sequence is CASSSGQGNNSPLHF. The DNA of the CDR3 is TGTGCCAGCAGCTCGGGACAGGGGAATAATTCACCCCTCCACTTT. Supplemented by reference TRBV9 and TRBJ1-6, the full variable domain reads DSGVTQTPKHLITATGQRVTLRCSPRSGDLSVYWYQQSLDQGLQFLIQYYNGEERAKGNILERFSAQQFPDLHSELNLSSLELGDSALYFCASSSGQGNNSPLHFGNGTRLTVT.

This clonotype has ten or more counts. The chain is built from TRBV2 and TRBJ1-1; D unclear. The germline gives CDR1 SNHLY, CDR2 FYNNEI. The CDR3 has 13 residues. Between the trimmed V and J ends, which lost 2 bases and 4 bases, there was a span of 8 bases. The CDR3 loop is CASSERGGTEAFF. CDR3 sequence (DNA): TGTGCCAGCAGTGAACGAGGCGGCACTGAAGCTTTCTTT.

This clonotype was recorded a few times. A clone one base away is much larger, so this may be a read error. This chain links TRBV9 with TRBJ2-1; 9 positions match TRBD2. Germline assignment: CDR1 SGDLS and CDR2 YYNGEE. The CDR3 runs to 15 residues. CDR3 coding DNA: TGTGCCAGCTGCTCTAGCGGGAACTCCTACAATGAGCCGTTCTTC. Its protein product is CASCSSGNSYNEPFF.

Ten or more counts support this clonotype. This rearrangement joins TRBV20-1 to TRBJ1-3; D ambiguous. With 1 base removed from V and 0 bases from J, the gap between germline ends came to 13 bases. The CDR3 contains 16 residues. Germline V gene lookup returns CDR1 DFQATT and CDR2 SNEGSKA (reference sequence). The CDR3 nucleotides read TGCAGTGCTAGAGTCGAGGGCCTGATCTCTGGAAACACCATATATTTT. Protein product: CSARVEGLISGNTIYF.

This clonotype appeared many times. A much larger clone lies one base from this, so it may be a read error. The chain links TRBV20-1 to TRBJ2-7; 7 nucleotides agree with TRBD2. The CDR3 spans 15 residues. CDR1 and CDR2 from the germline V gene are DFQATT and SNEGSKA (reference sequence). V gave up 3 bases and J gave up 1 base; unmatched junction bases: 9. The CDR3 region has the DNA TGCAGTGCTAGCACTAGCGAGAGGGGATCCTACGAGCAGTACTTC. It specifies CSASTSERGSYEQYF.

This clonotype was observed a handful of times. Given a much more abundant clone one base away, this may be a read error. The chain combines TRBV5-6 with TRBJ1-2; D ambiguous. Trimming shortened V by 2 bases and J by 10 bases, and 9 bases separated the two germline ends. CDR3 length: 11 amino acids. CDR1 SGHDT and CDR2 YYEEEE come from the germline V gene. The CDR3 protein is CASSLEGAYTF. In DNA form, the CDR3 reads TGTGCCAGCAGCTTAGAGGGTGCCTACACCTTC.

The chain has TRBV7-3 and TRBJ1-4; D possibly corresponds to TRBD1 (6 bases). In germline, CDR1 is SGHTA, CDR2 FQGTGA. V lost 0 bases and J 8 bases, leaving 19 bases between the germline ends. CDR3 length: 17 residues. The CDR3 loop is CASSLTGLPGQYEKLFF. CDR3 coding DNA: TGTGCCAGCAGCTTAACGGGCCTCCCGGGACAATACGAAAAACTGTTTTTT.

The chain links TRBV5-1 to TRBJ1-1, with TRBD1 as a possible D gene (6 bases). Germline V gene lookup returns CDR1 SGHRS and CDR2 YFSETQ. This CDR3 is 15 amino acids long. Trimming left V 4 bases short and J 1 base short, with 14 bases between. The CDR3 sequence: CASSPYGQSNTEAFF. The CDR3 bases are TGCGCCAGCAGCCCGTACGGACAGTCGAACACTGAAGCTTTCTTT.